These T cell receptor beta chains were read from a single sample in a study of cytomegalovirus exposure and HLA in healthy donors. Repertoires were generated with immunoSEQ multiplex PCR, while TCRdb's copy carries only in-frame clones and drops some. The profile shows 100,000 to 150,000 clones, approximately 89% of them singletons. Sequencing was done on a sample of PBMCs. The source is a woman under 30 in good health and CMV-seronegative. CDR3s include the opening cysteine and the closing phenylalanine or tryptophan. D genes are given only for firm matches. Size tells how often a clone was seen (once, few, many) or the class of an expanded clone, and some rows leave it out.

j_call: TRBJ2-3
v_call: TRBV28
clone_size: -
d_call: -
cdr3_aa: CASSFGRKSTDTQYF
cdr3_nt: TGTGCCAGCAGTTTCGGTCGCAAAAGCACAGATACGCAGTATTTT

j_call: TRBJ2-1
v_call: TRBV10-1
clone_size: -
d_call: TRBD2
cdr3_aa: CASSDLRTGTSPYNEQFF
cdr3_nt: TGCGCCAGCAGTGACCTCCGAACCGGGACTAGTCCCTACAATGAGCAGTTCTTC

j_call: TRBJ2-2
v_call: TRBV9
clone_size: -
d_call: -
cdr3_aa: CASSTQGGFNTGELFF
cdr3_nt: TGTGCCAGCAGCACTCAAGGGGGTTTCAACACCGGGGAGCTGTTTTTT

j_call: TRBJ1-3
v_call: TRBV13
clone_size: -
d_call: TRBD1
cdr3_aa: CASSRGLGNTIYF
cdr3_nt: TGTGCCAGCAGCAGGGGGCTCGGAAACACCATATATTTT

j_call: TRBJ1-1
v_call: TRBV5-1
clone_size: -
d_call: -
cdr3_aa: CASSFGNTEAFF
cdr3_nt: TGCGCCAGCAGCTTCGGGAACACTGAAGCTTTCTTT

j_call: TRBJ1-1
v_call: TRBV15
clone_size: -
d_call: -
cdr3_aa: CATSNTAYAPYTEAFF
cdr3_nt: TGTGCCACCAGCAATACAGCATATGCTCCTTACACTGAAGCTTTCTTT

j_call: TRBJ1-2
v_call: TRBV7-8
clone_size: once
d_call: TRBD1
cdr3_aa: CASSPLPQGGAWGYTF
cdr3_nt: TGTGCCAGCAGCCCTCTCCCCCAGGGGGGCGCGTGGGGCTACACCTTC

j_call: TRBJ1-2
v_call: TRBV7-2
clone_size: -
d_call: -
cdr3_aa: CASSLEGLRTYGYTF
cdr3_nt: TGTGCCAGCAGCTTAGAGGGGCTACGGACCTATGGCTACACCTTC

j_call: TRBJ1-3
v_call: TRBV7-2
clone_size: -
d_call: TRBD1
cdr3_aa: CASSPRWGQGDDTIYF
cdr3_nt: TGTGCCAGCAGCCCACGATGGGGACAGGGGGATGACACCATATATTTT

j_call: TRBJ2-1
v_call: TRBV6-6
clone_size: -
d_call: TRBD2
cdr3_aa: CASRAGDYNEQFF
cdr3_nt: TGTGCCAGCAGAGCGGGAGACTACAATGAGCAGTTCTTC